This T cell receptor (beta chain) derives from a study of shared clonotypes between healthy human individuals. Overall study findings and caveats: In this cohort, only blood was sampled, and tissue repertoires likely differ.

As for this clone: Its antigen is currently unknown.

Libraries were prepared by immunoSEQ multiplex PCR; TCRdb keeps only in-frame clonotypes and omits some of them. The table records fewer than 850,000 clones, roughly 91% of them present only once. The CDR3 contains 15 residues. V lost 3 bases to trimming and J lost 4 bases, with 13 bases between them. CDR1 and CDR2 (germline): MDHEN, SYDVKM. Sample: memory CD8+ T cells from PBMCs. The subset was: CD45RO+ cells pooled with CCR7-negative TemRA cells. The chain links TRBV28 to TRBJ2-1, with a tentative D call TRBD2 (6 bases). This TCR came from a man younger than 30 in good health. Some clones in this sample may be carry-over from other donors' samples. CDR3 amino acids: CASSLREAFYNEQFF. CDR3 in DNA: TGTGCCAGCAGTTTGCGGGAAGCTTTTTACAATGAGCAGTTCTTC.